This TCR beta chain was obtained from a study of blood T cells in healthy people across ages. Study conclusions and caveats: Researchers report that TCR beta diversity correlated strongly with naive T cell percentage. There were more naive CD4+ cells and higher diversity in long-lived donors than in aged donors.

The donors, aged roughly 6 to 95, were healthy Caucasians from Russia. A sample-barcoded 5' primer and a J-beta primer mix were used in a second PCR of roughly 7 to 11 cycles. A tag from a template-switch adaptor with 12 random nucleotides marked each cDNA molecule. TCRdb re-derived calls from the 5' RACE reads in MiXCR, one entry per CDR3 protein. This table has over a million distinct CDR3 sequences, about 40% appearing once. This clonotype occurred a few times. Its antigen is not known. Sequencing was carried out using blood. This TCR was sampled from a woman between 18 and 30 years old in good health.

This chain's CDR3 is CASSSEGVTQYF. CDR3 coding DNA: TGTGCCAGCAGTTCCGAGGGGGTTACGCAGTATTTT. The chain links TRBV12-3 or TRBV12-4 to TRBJ2-3; a weak D match, TRBD1 (6 bases). V dropped 4 bases and J dropped 8 bases, with 10 bases sitting between them. The CDR3 is made up of 12 amino acids.